The clone carrying this TCR beta chain was detected a few times. The data were obtained in a study of T-cell reconstitution after alpha-beta-depleted transplantation in children. For TCRbeta, the library was prepared with unique molecular identifiers. Using its own MiXCR run on the PCR reads, TCRdb lists one record per CDR3 protein. The sample lists hundreds of thousands of distinct CDR3 sequences; approximately 29% were seen once. Germline CDR1 and CDR2: SQVTM and ANQGSEA. This CDR3 is 13 amino acids long. Trimming cost V 5 bases and J 0 bases, with 10 bases left between them. The chain carries TRBV29-1 and TRBJ1-1; D remains unclear. The specimen comprised PBMCs from the stem cell graft donor, sampled from the stem cell graft. The TCR was taken from a human donor who donated a stem cell graft to a child with aplastic anemia. The CDR3 region has the DNA TGCAGCGTTTTGGACGGTCTGAACACTGAAGCTTTCTTT. Its translation is CSVLDGLNTEAFF.